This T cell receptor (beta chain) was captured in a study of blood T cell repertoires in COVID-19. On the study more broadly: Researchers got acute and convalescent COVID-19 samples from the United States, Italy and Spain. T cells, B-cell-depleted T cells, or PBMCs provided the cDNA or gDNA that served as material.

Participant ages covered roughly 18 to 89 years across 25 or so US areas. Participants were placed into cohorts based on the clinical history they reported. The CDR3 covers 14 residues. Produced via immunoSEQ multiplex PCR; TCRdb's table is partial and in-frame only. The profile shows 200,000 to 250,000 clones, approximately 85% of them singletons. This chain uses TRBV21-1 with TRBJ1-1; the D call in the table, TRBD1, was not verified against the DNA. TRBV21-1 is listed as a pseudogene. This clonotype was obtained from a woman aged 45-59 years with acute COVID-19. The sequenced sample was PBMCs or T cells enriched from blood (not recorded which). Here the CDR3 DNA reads TGTGCCAGCAGCATAGGGGGCCGGAACACTGAAGCTTTCTTT. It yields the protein CASSIGGRNTEAFF.